This T cell receptor (beta chain) originates from a study of blood T cell repertoires in COVID-19. Study information: From the United States, Italy and Spain came samples of acute and convalescent COVID-19. The cDNA or gDNA used as material had been derived from T cells, B-cell-depleted T cells, or PBMCs.

In the study's own analysis: Estimation of nucleated cell counts was performed using reference gene primer amplification. The repertoire was sequenced with immunoSEQ multiplex PCR; TCRdb's copy has only in-frame clones and lacks some. V and J calls and clone size follow that table, whereas D and trimming were derived from the DNA. Of approximately 74,000 clones detected, 80% to 90% appear once; the ten largest clones hold roughly 4.8%. The TCR originated in a woman of 80 years or more with active or convalescent COVID-19. Sequencing input: peripheral blood.

The CDR3 sequence is CASSLVRDRVRGTGELFF. The CDR3, as DNA: TGTGCCAGCAGCTTAGTTCGGGACAGGGTTCGCGGCACCGGGGAGCTGTTTTTT. The chain links TRBV11-2 to TRBJ2-2; 9 nucleotides align to TRBD1. The CDR3 consists of 18 residues. Germline V gene data show CDR1 as SGHAT and CDR2 as FQNNGV. V trimming: 1 base; J trimming: 4 bases; junction bases outside the gene matches: 10.